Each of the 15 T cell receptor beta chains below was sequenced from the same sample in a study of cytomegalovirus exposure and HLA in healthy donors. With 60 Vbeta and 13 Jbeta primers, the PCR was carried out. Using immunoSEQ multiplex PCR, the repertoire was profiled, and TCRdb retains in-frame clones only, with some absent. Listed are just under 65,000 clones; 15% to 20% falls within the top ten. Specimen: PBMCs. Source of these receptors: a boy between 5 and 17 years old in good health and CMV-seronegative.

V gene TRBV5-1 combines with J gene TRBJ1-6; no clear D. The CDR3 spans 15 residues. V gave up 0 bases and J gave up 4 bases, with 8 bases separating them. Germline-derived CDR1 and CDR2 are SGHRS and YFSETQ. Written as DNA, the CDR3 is TGCGCCAGCAGCTTGGTTGGGAGTTATAATTCACCCCTCCACTTT. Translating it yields CASSLVGSYNSPLHF.

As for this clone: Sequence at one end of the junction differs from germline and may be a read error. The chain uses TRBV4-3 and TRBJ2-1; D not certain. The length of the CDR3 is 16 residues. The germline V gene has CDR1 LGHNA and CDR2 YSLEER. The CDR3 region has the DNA TGCGCCAGCAGCCAAGATACCCAGTCCTCCCACAATGAGCAGTTCTTC. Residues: CASSQDTQSSHNEQFF.

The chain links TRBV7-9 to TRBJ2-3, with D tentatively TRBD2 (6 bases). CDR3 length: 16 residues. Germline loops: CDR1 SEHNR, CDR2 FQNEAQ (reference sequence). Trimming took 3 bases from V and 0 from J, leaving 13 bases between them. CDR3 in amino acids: CASSFSVGTSTDTQYF. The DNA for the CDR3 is TGTGCCAGCAGCTTTTCGGTAGGGACTAGCACAGATACGCAGTATTTT. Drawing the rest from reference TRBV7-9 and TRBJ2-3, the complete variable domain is DTGVSQNPRHKITKRGQNVTFRCDPISEHNRLYWYRQTLGQGPEFLTYFQNEAQLEKSRLLSDRFSAERPKGSFSTLEIQRTEQGDSAMYLCASSFSVGTSTDTQYFGPGTRLTVL.

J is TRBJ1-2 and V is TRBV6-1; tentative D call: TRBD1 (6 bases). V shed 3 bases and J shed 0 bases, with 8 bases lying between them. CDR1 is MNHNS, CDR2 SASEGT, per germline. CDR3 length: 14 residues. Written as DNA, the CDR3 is TGTGCCAGCAGTGATGGACAGCCTAACTATGGCTACACCTTC. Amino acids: CASSDGQPNYGYTF.

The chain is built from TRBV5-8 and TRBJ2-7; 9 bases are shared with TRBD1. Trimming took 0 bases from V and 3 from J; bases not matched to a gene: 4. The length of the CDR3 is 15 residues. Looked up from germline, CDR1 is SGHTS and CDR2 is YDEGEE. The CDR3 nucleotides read TGTGCCAGCAGCTTGGCCCCGGGACAGGGCTACGAGCAGTACTTC. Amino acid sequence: CASSLAPGQGYEQYF.

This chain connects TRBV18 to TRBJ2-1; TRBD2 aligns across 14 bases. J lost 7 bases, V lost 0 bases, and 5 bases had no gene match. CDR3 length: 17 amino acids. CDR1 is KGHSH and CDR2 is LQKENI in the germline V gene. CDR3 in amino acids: CASSPPGTSGRSNEQFF. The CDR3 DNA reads TGTGCCAGCTCACCACCAGGGACTAGCGGGAGAAGTAATGAGCAGTTCTTC.

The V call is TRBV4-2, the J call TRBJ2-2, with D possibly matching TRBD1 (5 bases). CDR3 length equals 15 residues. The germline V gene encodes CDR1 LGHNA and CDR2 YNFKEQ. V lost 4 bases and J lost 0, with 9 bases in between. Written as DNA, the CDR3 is TGTGCCAGCAGCCCGGACATCGCGAACACCGGGGAGCTGTTTTTT. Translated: CASSPDIANTGELFF.

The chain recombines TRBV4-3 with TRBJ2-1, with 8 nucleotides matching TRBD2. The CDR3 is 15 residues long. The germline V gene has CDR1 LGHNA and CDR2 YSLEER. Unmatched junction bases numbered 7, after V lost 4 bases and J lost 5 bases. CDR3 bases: TGCGCCAGCAGCCGGGGGACTAGGGGAAACAATGAGCAGTTCTTC. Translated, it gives CASSRGTRGNNEQFF.

CDR3 in DNA: TGTGCCAGCTCAACCACGTACCGGGACAGGGTATACGAGCAGTACTTC. Protein sequence: CASSTTYRDRVYEQYF. The chain carries TRBV18 and TRBJ2-7; TRBD1 matches 9 bases. Losses at the gene ends were 5 bases for V and 4 bases for J; bases not matched to a gene: 12. From germline, CDR1 is KGHSH and CDR2 LQKENI. The CDR3 spans 16 residues.

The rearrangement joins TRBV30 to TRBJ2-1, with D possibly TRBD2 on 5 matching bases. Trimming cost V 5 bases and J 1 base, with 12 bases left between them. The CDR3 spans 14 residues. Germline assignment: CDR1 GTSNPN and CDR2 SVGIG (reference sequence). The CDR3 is CAWGTGSSYNEQFF. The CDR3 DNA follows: TGTGCCTGGGGAACGGGAAGTTCCTACAATGAGCAGTTCTTC.

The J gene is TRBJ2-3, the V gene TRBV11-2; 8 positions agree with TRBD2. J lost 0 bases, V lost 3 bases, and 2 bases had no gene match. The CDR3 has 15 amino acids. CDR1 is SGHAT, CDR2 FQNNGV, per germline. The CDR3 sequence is CASSFRLASTDTQYF. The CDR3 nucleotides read TGTGCCAGCAGCTTTCGACTAGCGAGCACAGATACGCAGTATTTT.

The CDR3 DNA is TGTGCCAGCAGCTCCAGCGGGAGGCAAGAGACCCAGTACTTC. It specifies CASSSSGRQETQYF. The chain has TRBV7-3 and TRBJ2-5; 9 nucleotides line up with TRBD2. The CDR3 extends over 14 amino acids. Germline values: CDR1 SGHTA, CDR2 FQGTGA. Germline trimming cut 4 bases from V and 2 bases from J; bases unmatched to any gene: 2.

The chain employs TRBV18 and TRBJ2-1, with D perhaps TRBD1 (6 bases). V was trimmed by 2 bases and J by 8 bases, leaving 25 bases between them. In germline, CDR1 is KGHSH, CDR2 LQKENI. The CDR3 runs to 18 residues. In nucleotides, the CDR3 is TGTGCCAGCTCACCATCCAGGGGCGAGCTACAATTCTTAGATGAGCAGTTCTTC. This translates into CASSPSRGELQFLDEQFF. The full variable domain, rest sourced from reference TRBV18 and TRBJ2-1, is NAGVMQNPRHLVRRRGQEARLRCSPMKGHSHVYWYRQLPEEGLKFMVYLQKENIIDESGMPKERFSAEFPKEGPSILRIQQVVRGDSAAYFCASSPSRGELQFLDEQFFGPGTRLTVL.

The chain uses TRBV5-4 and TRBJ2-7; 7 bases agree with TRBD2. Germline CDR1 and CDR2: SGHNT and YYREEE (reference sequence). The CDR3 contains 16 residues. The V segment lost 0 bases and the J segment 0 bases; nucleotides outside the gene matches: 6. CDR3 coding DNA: TGTGCCAGCAGCTTGGGGGCTAGCGGTAACTCCTACGAGCAGTACTTC. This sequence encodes CASSLGASGNSYEQYF.

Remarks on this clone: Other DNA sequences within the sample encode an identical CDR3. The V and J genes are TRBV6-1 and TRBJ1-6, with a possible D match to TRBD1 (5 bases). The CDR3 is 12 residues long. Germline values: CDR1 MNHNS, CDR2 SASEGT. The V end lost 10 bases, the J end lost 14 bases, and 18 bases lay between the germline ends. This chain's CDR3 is CATYSGPGALHF. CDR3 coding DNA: TGTGCCACGTACTCCGGGCCGGGGGCCCTCCACTTT.